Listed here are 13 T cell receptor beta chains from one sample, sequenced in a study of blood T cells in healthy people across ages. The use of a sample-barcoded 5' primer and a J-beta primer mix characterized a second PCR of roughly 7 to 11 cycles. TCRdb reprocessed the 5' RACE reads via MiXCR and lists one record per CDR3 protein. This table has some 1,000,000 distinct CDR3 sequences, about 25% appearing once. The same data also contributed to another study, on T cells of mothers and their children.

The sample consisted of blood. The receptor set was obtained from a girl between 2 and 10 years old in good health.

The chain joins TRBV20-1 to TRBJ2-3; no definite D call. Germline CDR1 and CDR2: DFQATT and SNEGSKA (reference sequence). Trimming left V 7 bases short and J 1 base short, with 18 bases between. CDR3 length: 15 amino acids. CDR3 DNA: TGCAGTGGCCTAACCGGGTTAGACGGCACAGATACGCAGTATTTT. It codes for CSGLTGLDGTDTQYF.

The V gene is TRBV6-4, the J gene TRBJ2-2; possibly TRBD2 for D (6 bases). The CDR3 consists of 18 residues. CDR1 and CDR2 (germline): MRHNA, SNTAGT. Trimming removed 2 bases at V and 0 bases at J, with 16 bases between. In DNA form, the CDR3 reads TGTGCCAGCAGTGACGGGCGTGGTGGGGAGGCGAACACCGGGGAGCTGTTTTTT. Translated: CASSDGRGGEANTGELFF.

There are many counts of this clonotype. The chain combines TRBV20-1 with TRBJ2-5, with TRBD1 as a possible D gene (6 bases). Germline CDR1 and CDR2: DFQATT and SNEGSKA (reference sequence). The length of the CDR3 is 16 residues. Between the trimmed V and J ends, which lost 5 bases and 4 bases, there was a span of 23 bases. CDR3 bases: TGCAGTGCTGGGCCTCCAGGGGCGGGCCGCCGAGAGACCCAGTACTTC. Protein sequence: CSAGPPGAGRRETQYF.

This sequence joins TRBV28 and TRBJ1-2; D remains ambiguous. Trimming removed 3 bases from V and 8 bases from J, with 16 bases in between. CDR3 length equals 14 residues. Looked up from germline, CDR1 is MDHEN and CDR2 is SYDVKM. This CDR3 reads CASSFAAKVSGYTF. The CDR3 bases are TGTGCCAGCAGTTTCGCCGCCAAGGTGAGCGGCTACACCTTC.

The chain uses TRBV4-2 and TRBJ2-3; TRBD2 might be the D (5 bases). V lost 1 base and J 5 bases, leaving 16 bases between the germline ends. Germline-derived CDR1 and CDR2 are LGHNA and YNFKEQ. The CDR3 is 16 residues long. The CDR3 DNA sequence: TGTGCCAGCAGCCAAGGTCTCTCGGGGATTAGAGATACGCAGTATTTT. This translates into CASSQGLSGIRDTQYF.

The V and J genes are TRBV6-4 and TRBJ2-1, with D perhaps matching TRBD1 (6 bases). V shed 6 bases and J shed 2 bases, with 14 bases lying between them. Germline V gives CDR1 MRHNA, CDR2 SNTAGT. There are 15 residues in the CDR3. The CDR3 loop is CASSEFRGTYNEQFF. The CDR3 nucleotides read TGTGCCAGCAGCGAATTCAGGGGTACCTACAATGAGCAGTTCTTC.

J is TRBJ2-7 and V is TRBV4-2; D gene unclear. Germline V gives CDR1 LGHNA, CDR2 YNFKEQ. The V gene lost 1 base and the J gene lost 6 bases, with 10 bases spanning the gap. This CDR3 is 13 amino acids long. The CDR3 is CASSQVRVSEQYF. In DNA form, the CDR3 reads TGTGCCAGCAGCCAAGTCCGTGTAAGCGAGCAGTACTTC.

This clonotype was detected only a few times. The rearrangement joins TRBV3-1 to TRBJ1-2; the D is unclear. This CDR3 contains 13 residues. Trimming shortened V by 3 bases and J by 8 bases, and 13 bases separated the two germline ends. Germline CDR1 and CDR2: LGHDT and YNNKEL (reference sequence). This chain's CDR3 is CASSHGSGGGYTF. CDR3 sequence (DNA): TGTGCCAGCAGCCACGGGAGCGGAGGGGGCTACACCTTC.

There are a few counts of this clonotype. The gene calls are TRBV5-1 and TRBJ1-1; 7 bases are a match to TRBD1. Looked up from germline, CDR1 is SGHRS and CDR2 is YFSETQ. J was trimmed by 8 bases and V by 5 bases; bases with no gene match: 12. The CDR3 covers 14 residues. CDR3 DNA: TGCGCCAGCAGATTAGGACAGGACCGAACGGAAGCTTTCTTT. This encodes CASRLGQDRTEAFF.

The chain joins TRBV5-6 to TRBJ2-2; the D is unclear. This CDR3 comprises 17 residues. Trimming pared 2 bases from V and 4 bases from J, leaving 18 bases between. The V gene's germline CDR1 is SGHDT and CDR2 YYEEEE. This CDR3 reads CASSFSRMAFVTGELFF. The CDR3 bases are TGTGCCAGCAGCTTCAGTCGGATGGCTTTTGTCACCGGGGAGCTGTTTTTT.

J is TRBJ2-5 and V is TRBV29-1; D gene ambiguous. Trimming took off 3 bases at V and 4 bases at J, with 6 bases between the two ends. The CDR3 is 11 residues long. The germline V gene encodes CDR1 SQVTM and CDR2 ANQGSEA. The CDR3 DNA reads TGCAGCGTTGAGGGATCAGAGACCCAGTACTTC. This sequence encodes CSVEGSETQYF. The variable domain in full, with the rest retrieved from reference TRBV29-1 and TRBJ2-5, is SAVISQKPSRDICQRGTSLTIQCQVDSQVTMMFWYRQQPGQSLTLIATANQGSEATYESGFVIDKFPISRPNLTFSTLTVSNMSPEDSSIYLCSVEGSETQYFGPGTRLLVL.

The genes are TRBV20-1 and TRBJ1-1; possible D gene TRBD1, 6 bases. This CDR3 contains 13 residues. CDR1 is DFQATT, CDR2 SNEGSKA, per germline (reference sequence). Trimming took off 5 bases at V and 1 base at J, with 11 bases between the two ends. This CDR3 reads CSAPRTENTEAFF. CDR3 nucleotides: TGCAGTGCTCCCCGGACAGAGAACACTGAAGCTTTCTTT.

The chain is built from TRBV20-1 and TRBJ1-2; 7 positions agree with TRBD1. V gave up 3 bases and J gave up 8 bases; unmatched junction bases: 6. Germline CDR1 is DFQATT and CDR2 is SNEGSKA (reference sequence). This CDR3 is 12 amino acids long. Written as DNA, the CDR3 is TGCAGTGCTAGGATAACAGGGGTAGGCTACACCTTC. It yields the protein CSARITGVGYTF.